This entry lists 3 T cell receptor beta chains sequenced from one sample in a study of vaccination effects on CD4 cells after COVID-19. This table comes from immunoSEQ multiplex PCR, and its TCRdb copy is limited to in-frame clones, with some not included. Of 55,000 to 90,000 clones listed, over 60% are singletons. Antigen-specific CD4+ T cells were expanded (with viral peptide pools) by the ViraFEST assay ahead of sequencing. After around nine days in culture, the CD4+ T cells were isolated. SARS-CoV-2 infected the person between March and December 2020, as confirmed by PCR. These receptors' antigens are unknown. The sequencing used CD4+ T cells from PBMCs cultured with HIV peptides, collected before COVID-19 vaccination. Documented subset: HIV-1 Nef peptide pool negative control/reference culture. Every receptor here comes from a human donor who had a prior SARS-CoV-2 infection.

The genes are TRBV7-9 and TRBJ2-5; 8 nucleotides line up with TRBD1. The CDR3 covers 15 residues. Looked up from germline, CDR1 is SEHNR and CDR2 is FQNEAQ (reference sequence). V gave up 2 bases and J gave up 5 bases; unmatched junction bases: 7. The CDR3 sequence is CASSLPGGHHETQYF. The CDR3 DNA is TGTGCCAGCAGCTTACCAGGGGGCCATCATGAGACCCAGTACTTC.

CDR3 amino acids: CASSPESGNTIYF. CDR3 DNA sequence: TGTGCCAGCTCACCTGAATCTGGAAACACCATATATTTT. The genes are TRBV18 and TRBJ1-3, with D uncertain. The CDR3 is made up of 13 amino acids. Germline loops: CDR1 KGHSH, CDR2 LQKENI. V gave up 3 bases and J gave up 1 base, with 4 bases separating them.

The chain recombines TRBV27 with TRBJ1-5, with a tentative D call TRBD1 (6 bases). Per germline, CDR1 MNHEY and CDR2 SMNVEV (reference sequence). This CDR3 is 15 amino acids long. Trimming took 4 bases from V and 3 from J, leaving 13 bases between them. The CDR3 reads CASSSGGGYNQPQHF. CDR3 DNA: TGTGCCAGCAGTTCCGGAGGGGGGTACAATCAGCCCCAGCATTTT.